This T cell receptor beta chain comes out of a study of cytomegalovirus exposure and HLA in healthy donors. General study results and limits: Across all donors, roughly uniform sequencing depth was an assumption of the presence/absence analyses. Reports indicate that TCR beta sequences accurately predicted the HLA-A and HLA-B alleles of most subjects. Serostatus for CMV was the only available immune exposure information.

This clone has more than one count but fewer than ten. Its antigen remains unidentified. Trimming removed 0 bases at V and 6 bases at J, with 19 bases between. CDR3 length: 16 residues. CDR1 SGHRS and CDR2 YFSETQ come from the germline V gene. A multiplex PCR was run with 60 Vbeta primers and 13 Jbeta primers. Only in-frame clones appear in the TCRdb table, and some are missing; sequencing was by immunoSEQ multiplex PCR. The profile shows approximately 110,000 clones, nearly 15% of them singletons. The sequence was obtained from a female donor in good health and CMV-seronegative. Material for sequencing was PBMCs. This chain links TRBV5-1 with TRBJ2-7, with a tentative D call TRBD2 (5 bases). The CDR3 sequence: CASSLDRRWDGSEQYF. The CDR3 region has the DNA TGCGCCAGCAGCTTGGACCGCAGGTGGGATGGGAGCGAGCAGTACTTC.